The rows below give T cell receptor beta chains drawn from one sample of a study of blood T cell repertoires in COVID-19. Using immunoSEQ multiplex PCR, the repertoire was profiled, and TCRdb retains in-frame clones only, with some absent. The profile shows some 150,000 clones, around 84% of them singletons. Sequences were obtained from peripheral blood. The origin of the receptors is a human donor in a cohort sampled during active COVID-19. Each CDR3 is given without its conserved first and last residue.

TRBV11-2 ASSLQAGRSTDTQY
TRBV11-3 ASSLDYQGARGYT
TRBV7-2 ASSSRFSGPYEQY
TRBV7-2 ASRPGTGTDTQY
TRBV5-1 ASSFLGGDSNQPQH
TRBV19 ASTSVGGTDNYGYT
TRBV6-5 ASWYGSLNQPQH
TRBV6-5 ASSYSGALNTEAF
TRBV11-3 ASSFGTRGGTDTQY
TRBV9 ASSEGTGVNQPQH
TRBV5-1 ASSTDGQSYEQY
TRBV7-2 ASSFSGGFEAF
TRBV19 ASRHRDRVDYGYT
TRBV9 ASSVAPSGTRGDTQY
TRBV6-4 ASSETGGMTEAF
TRBV12-5 ASGLVPTGAQRPSEF
TRBV30 AWSVRGDQPQH
TRBV30 AWSVRRSGDRLNEQF
TRBV19 ASSIPGFNYGYT
TRBV27 ASSYRGQPQH
TRBV4-2 ASSRDREARQPQH
TRBV2 ASLLGAGGMNTGELF
TRBV7-9 ASSLQGAVNTGELF
TRBV4-1 ASSQPVERQYEQF
TRBV19 ASSTQQRWNTEAF
TRBV28 ASRLAGIYNEQF
TRBV6-1 ASSEVSTGYT
TRBV9 ASSVDLAGPYEQY
TRBV7-8 ASSPRQGQPQH
TRBV7-6 ASSLDRDRPTDTQY
TRBV7-9 ASSLGGRVYEQY
TRBV7-9 ASSGRTGLPYGYT
TRBV12-3/TRBV12-4 ASRPTGGTYT
TRBV6-2/TRBV6-3 ASSYSILERRNEQF
TRBV28 ASRHRDRGPPNEKLF
TRBV28 ASRGTGGPYEQY
TRBV5-8 ASSGGTGTYEQY
TRBV12-5 ASQKRGTDTEAF
TRBV4-3 ASSQDRGFGEQY
TRBV6-6 ASSTGLAEAYNEQF
TRBV5-4 ASSLGDREGNTGELF